This section outlines one T cell receptor (beta chain) sequence together with its context. Antigen unknown. Other DNA sequences of this sample code for an identical CDR3. This sample is part of a study of T cells in localized non-small cell lung cancer. Whole-study findings and limits: Adjacent lung exhibited a median of around 60 among the 100 most abundant tumor clones. Uninvolved adjacent lung showed the highest T cell clonality, exceeding tumor. Sequencing covered just one tumor region, so heterogeneity cannot be ruled out. Longer overall survival was linked to higher blood T cell density.

Only in-frame clones appear in the TCRdb table, and some are missing; sequencing was by immunoSEQ multiplex PCR. Here the sample spans 100,000 to 150,000 clones, around 92% being singletons. Germline CDR1 is WNHNN and CDR2 is SYGVQD (reference sequence). The germline V and J ends were trimmed by 4 bases and 0 bases, with 4 bases remaining between them. The CDR3 sequence is 12 residues long. This specimen consisted of peripheral blood, obtained before any cancer treatment. The chain combines TRBV10-1 with TRBJ2-7, with D hard to call. The receptor was isolated from a female donor at least 60 years old with stage I lung adenocarcinoma. CDR3 region: CASSGSSYEQYF. Here the CDR3 DNA reads TGCGCCAGCAGTGGCAGCTCCTACGAGCAGTACTTC.